These 12 T cell receptor beta chains came from one sample sequenced in a study of OX40 agonist ivuxolimab in advanced cancers. The method behind the library was the immunoSEQ multiplex PCR assay. TCRdb obtained this table from immuneACCESS and retained in-frame rearrangements with V and J assigned. These tables miss some clones; where compared with another copy, unresolved V genes account for less than half of the shortfall, and the remainder is unexplained. In this sample the table shows around 51,000 clones, around 82% of which occur a single time. The top ten constitute around 2% of the sample. The specimen comprised CD4+ or CD8+ T cells sorted from blood, sampled in a trial of the OX40 agonist ivuxolimab. The source is an adult with an advanced solid tumor such as melanoma, head and neck, liver or kidney cancer.

The CDR3 DNA reads as TGTGCCAGCAGCTCAGAGGGACAGATTTATGGCTACACCTTC. Translation: CASSSEGQIYGYTF. The rearrangement joins TRBV7-9 to TRBJ1-2; 7 nucleotides agree with TRBD1. The V segment lost 4 bases and the J segment 5 bases; nucleotides outside the gene matches: 7. Germline CDR1 SEHNR, CDR2 FQNEAQ (reference sequence). CDR3 size: 14 residues. Together with reference TRBV7-9 and TRBJ1-2, the CDR3 gives the full variable domain: DTGVSQNPRHKITKRGQNVTFRCDPISEHNRLYWYRQTLGQGPEFLTYFQNEAQLEKSRLLSDRFSAERPKGSFSTLEIQRTEQGDSAMYLCASSSEGQIYGYTFGSGTRLTVV.

The chain employs TRBV15 and TRBJ2-1; D possibly matches TRBD1 or TRBD2 (5 bases each). Deletions cut 4 bases from V and 7 bases from J, with 14 bases between. The CDR3 length is 14 residues. The germline V gene has CDR1 LNHNV and CDR2 YYDKDF (reference sequence). The CDR3 region has the DNA TGTGCCACCAGCACCTGGGACCTTGCAAATGAGCAGTTCTTC. Protein: CATSTWDLANEQFF.

This clone has just a few counts. The genes are TRBV18 and TRBJ1-2; D ambiguous. The ends were cut back, 3 bases at V and 4 bases at J, with 6 bases in the middle. Germline V gene sequence: CDR1 KGHSH, CDR2 LQKENI. The CDR3 runs 12 residues. CDR3 nucleotide sequence: TGTGCCAGCTCACCGGGCACCTATGGCTACACCTTC. Amino acids: CASSPGTYGYTF.

This chain uses TRBV7-3 with TRBJ1-1, with a tentative D call TRBD1 (6 bases). Germline CDR1 reads SGHTA; CDR2 reads FQGTGA. V lost 2 bases and J 1 base, leaving 8 bases between the germline ends. The CDR3 sequence is 14 residues long. The CDR3 loop is CASSLGRGNTEAFF. The CDR3 DNA is TGTGCCAGCAGCTTAGGCAGGGGGAACACTGAAGCTTTCTTT.

This chain joins TRBV5-1 and TRBJ2-2; D remains ambiguous. In germline, CDR1 is SGHRS, CDR2 YFSETQ. Trimming cost V 4 bases and J 7 bases, with 8 bases left between them. The CDR3 spans 12 residues. The CDR3 here is CASSVPYGELFF. CDR3 nucleotides: TGCGCCAGCAGCGTACCCTACGGGGAGCTGTTTTTT.

V usage is TRBV19 and J usage is TRBJ1-6; TRBD1 aligns across 7 bases. Germline-derived CDR1 and CDR2 are LNHDA and SQIVND (reference sequence). V gave up 6 bases and J gave up 5 bases; unmatched junction bases: 4. The CDR3 is 14 residues long. CDR3 sequence reads: CASSRDSHNSPLHF. The CDR3 region has the DNA TGTGCCAGTAGCCGGGACAGCCATAATTCACCCCTCCACTTT.

The rearrangement uses TRBV7-9 and TRBJ2-1; unclear D gene. Per germline, CDR1 SEHNR and CDR2 FQNEAQ (reference sequence). The CDR3 runs to 19 residues. V was clipped by 2 bases and J by 4 bases, with 24 bases between them. The CDR3 is CASSLLGREVGLNYNEQFF. The CDR3 DNA is TGTGCCAGCAGCTTACTGGGTAGGGAAGTAGGGTTGAATTACAATGAGCAGTTCTTC.

The genes are TRBV29-1 and TRBJ1-1, with a weak D call TRBD1 (5 bases). Trimming pared 3 bases from V and 3 bases from J, leaving 11 bases between. The CDR3 runs 13 residues. Germline-derived CDR1 and CDR2 are SQVTM and ANQGSEA. CDR3 nucleotides: TGCAGCGTTGATGGGGGTTGGGACACTGAAGCTTTCTTT. Translation: CSVDGGWDTEAFF.

This sequence joins TRBV10-1 and TRBJ2-2, with D hard to call. This CDR3 has 12 amino acids. Germline loops: CDR1 WNHNN, CDR2 SYGVQD (reference sequence). Trimming took off 5 bases at V and 1 base at J, with 2 bases between the two ends. CDR3 nucleotides: TGCGCCAGCAGTATGAACACCGGGGAGCTGTTTTTT. Translated: CASSMNTGELFF.

The J gene is TRBJ2-3, the V gene TRBV7-8; no clear D gene. V lost 5 bases, J lost 6 bases, and 9 bases lay in between. The CDR3 is 12 amino acids. The germline V gene has CDR1 SGHVS and CDR2 FQNEAQ. The CDR3 DNA sequence: TGTGCCAGCAGCCGCTCTGGGGATACGCAGTATTTT. Amino acid sequence: CASSRSGDTQYF.

This rearrangement joins TRBV11-2 to TRBJ1-3; 8 nucleotides align to TRBD1. This CDR3 is built from 16 residues. Trimming removed 0 bases from V and 8 bases from J; junction bases left unmatched: 9. Per germline, CDR1 SGHAT and CDR2 FQNNGV. In nucleotides, the CDR3 is TGTGCCAGCAGCTTAGACAGACCTGACAGGGGTTACACCATATATTTT. This codes for CASSLDRPDRGYTIYF. The full variable domain, with the rest looked up from reference TRBV11-2 and TRBJ1-3, is EAGVAQSPRYKIIEKRQSVAFWCNPISGHATLYWYQQILGQGPKLLIQFQNNGVVDDSQLPKDRFSAERLKGVDSTLKIQPAKLEDSAVYLCASSLDRPDRGYTIYFGEGSWLTVV.

Within the sample, this clone is medium-sized. The CDR3 is CASSFQNEQYF. In DNA form, the CDR3 reads TGTGCCAGCAGCTTCCAAAACGAGCAGTACTTC. The V gene is TRBV7-9, the J gene TRBJ2-7; D is ambiguous. The CDR3 sequence is 11 residues long. V was trimmed by 3 bases and J by 5 bases, leaving 5 bases between them. Germline assignment: CDR1 SEHNR and CDR2 FQNEAQ (reference sequence).